The 9 T cell receptor beta chains below all came from one sample that was sequenced in a study of siplizumab effects on memory and regulatory T cells. This table comes from immunoSEQ multiplex PCR, and its TCRdb copy is limited to in-frame clones, with some not included. Here the sample spans 90,000 to 120,000 clones, about 91% being singletons. Sequenced: CD4+ T cells sorted from blood. Receptors originate from a human donor in good health. Some clones in this sample may be carry-over from other donors' samples.

The chain has TRBV14 and TRBJ2-1; D is unclear. The germline CDR1 and CDR2 sequences are SGHDN and FVKESK. The CDR3 is 14 amino acids. V was trimmed by 2 bases and J by 4 bases, leaving 9 bases between them. CDR3 sequence reads: CASSQRYGYNEQFF. The CDR3 region has the DNA TGTGCCAGCAGCCAACGCTACGGATACAATGAGCAGTTCTTC.

The rearrangement uses TRBV2 and TRBJ1-5; 7 positions match TRBD1. This CDR3 contains 16 residues. Germline trimming cut 5 bases from V and 6 bases from J; bases unmatched to any gene: 13. Germline V gene sequence: CDR1 SNHLY, CDR2 FYNNEI. DNA for the CDR3: TGTGCCAGCAGTCGCCGGGACAGCCAAGGCAGTCAGCCCCAGCATTTT. It encodes CASSRRDSQGSQPQHF.

The CDR3 DNA reads TGTGCCAGCTCATCAGACAGGGTGAATCAGCCCCAGCATTTT. Its protein is CASSSDRVNQPQHF. The J gene is TRBJ1-5, the V gene TRBV18; TRBD1 matches at 7 bases. The germline V gene encodes CDR1 KGHSH and CDR2 LQKENI. V lost 5 bases and J lost 4; bases outside the gene matches: 5. The CDR3 covers 14 residues.

This chain joins TRBV18 and TRBJ1-5; a weak D match, TRBD1 (5 bases). Germline CDR1 reads KGHSH; CDR2 reads LQKENI. V was cut by 6 bases and J by 9 bases, with 15 bases left in between. The CDR3 runs to 13 residues. The CDR3: CASSPGLRGPQHF. Written as DNA, the CDR3 is TGTGCCAGCTCGCCGGGATTAAGGGGGCCCCAGCATTTT.

The chain recombines TRBV7-2 with TRBJ1-5; D call uncertain. Germline lookup yields CDR1 SGHTA and CDR2 FQGNSA. The CDR3 length is 15 residues. V was trimmed by 6 bases and J by 0 bases, leaving 12 bases between them. CDR3 sequence reads: CASSPRATSNQPQHF. As DNA, the CDR3 is TGTGCCAGCAGTCCCCGGGCTACTAGCAATCAGCCCCAGCATTTT.

The chain combines TRBV10-3 with TRBJ2-5; TRBD1 might be the D (6 bases). Trimming stripped 6 bases from V and 1 base from J, with 24 bases between. Per the germline V gene, CDR1 is ENHRY and CDR2 is SYGVKD. This CDR3 spans 18 amino acids. The CDR3 DNA reads TGTGCCATCAGCGAGGGGCAGGGGACAACCCTTCTCCAAGAGACCCAGTACTTC. It encodes CAISEGQGTTLLQETQYF.

The rearrangement links TRBV7-9 to TRBJ2-1; 8 bases fit TRBD2. The CDR3 is made up of 16 amino acids. The germline V gene encodes CDR1 SEHNR and CDR2 FQNEAQ (reference sequence). Losses at the gene ends were 1 base for V and 0 bases for J; bases not matched to a gene: 2. The CDR3 sequence is CASSLDAGGSYNEQFF. In DNA form, the CDR3 reads TGTGCCAGCAGCTTAGATGCGGGAGGCTCCTACAATGAGCAGTTCTTC.

The V call is TRBV6-5, the J call TRBJ2-2; D is undetermined. Germline-derived CDR1 and CDR2 are MNHEY and SVGAGI. With 4 bases removed from V and 4 bases from J, the gap between germline ends came to 7 bases. This CDR3 contains 13 residues. Written as DNA, the CDR3 is TGTGCCAGCAGTTCCCTAACCACCGGGGAGCTGTTTTTT. It is translated as CASSSLTTGELFF.

The chain couples TRBV29-1 to TRBJ2-3; the D gene is possibly TRBD2 (6 bases). Between the trimmed V and J ends, which lost 4 bases and 4 bases, there was a span of 9 bases. Germline loops: CDR1 SQVTM, CDR2 ANQGSEA. The CDR3 extends over 12 amino acids. The CDR3 protein is CSVVPGADTQYF. As DNA, the CDR3 is TGCAGCGTTGTTCCGGGGGCAGATACGCAGTATTTT.